Listed below are T cell receptor beta chains from one sample, sequenced in a study of T-cell memory formation after mild COVID-19. One entry per CDR3 protein, called by TCRdb with MiXCR from the 5' RACE reads. Of about 210,000 distinct CDR3 sequences detected, roughly 27% appear once; the ten largest clones hold over 9.5%. Input material: PBMCs or a T cell subset sorted from them (not recorded which). The receptors shown here come from an adult woman who had mild COVID-19 (a few samples of this study predate the infection). Cell type and time point are not known. Each CDR3 is given with its conserved first and last residue. A D gene is named only where the DNA matches it firmly. Some rows have no size entry. The others give once, few or many, or a class for an expanded clone.

cdr3_nt | cdr3_aa | j_call | v_call | d_call | clone_size
TGTGCCAGCAGCTTATACGGGGGTAGCTCCTACAATGAGCAGTTCTTC | CASSLYGGSSYNEQFF | TRBJ2-1 | TRBV7-3 | . | few
TGTGCCATCAGCCCCGGGACTAGGTCCGACAATGAGCAGTTCTTC | CAISPGTRSDNEQFF | TRBJ2-1 | TRBV10-3 | TRBD2 | .
TGCGCCAGCAGCTTGGCCAAGGTGTTCGGAGAGACCACAGATACGCAGTATTTT | CASSLAKVFGETTDTQYF | TRBJ2-3 | TRBV5-1 | . | .
TGTGCCAGCAAGTCCCCACCTTCAGCAACCTACGAGCAGTACTTC | CASKSPPSATYEQYF | TRBJ2-7 | TRBV6-2/TRBV6-3 | . | .
TGTGCCAGCAGCACAGGGTTTCGGACAGACAATGAGCAGTTCTTC | CASSTGFRTDNEQFF | TRBJ2-1 | TRBV11-3 | . | .
TGTGCCAGCTCACCATCAACATTACGTGGCACTGAAGCTTTCTTT | CASSPSTLRGTEAFF | TRBJ1-1 | TRBV18 | . | .
TGTGCCACCGAAATGGAGGAGGAGCAGTTCTTC | CATEMEEEQFF | TRBJ2-1 | TRBV24-1 | . | .
TGTGCCAGCAGACGTGGGGGATTTCGCTCCTACGAGCAGTACTTC | CASRRGGFRSYEQYF | TRBJ2-7 | TRBV6-4 | . | .
TGTGCCAGCAGCCCAGGGGTCACTGAAGCTTTCTTT | CASSPGVTEAFF | TRBJ1-1 | TRBV3-1 | . | few
TGCGCCAGCAGGGGCTTGGGACAGGAAGAGACCCAGTACTTC | CASRGLGQEETQYF | TRBJ2-5 | TRBV4-1 | TRBD1 | few
TGCGCCAGCAGTCTTAGTCGGGCTTTCGATGAGCAGTTCTTC | CASSLSRAFDEQFF | TRBJ2-1 | TRBV23-1 | . | .
TGTGCCAGCAGCTACCGGACAGGGGGCGCGGGCACAGATACGCAGTATTTT | CASSYRTGGAGTDTQYF | TRBJ2-3 | TRBV7-8 | TRBD1 | few
TGTGCCAGCAGCCGACTCAGCGGGAGGGCCTCCGGGGAGCTGTTTTTT | CASSRLSGRASGELFF | TRBJ2-2 | TRBV7-2 | TRBD2 | once
TGTGCCAGCAGCCCGTCGCTGGGTGGGACAGTCCAGACCACCGGGGAGCTGTTTTTT | CASSPSLGGTVQTTGELFF | TRBJ2-2 | TRBV12-3/TRBV12-4 | TRBD1 | .
TGTGCCAGCAGCTTGGGACAGGGGGGTCCAGATACGCAGTATTTT | CASSLGQGGPDTQYF | TRBJ2-3 | TRBV11-2 | TRBD1 | few
TGTGCCAGCAGTTACTCGGCGGGTGCCTCCTACGAGCAGTACTTC | CASSYSAGASYEQYF | TRBJ2-7 | TRBV6-5 | . | many
TGCGCCAGCAGCCAAGAGCCCCGGATGAGTAGTACCGAGCAGTACTTC | CASSQEPRMSSTEQYF | TRBJ2-7 | TRBV4-3 | . | .
TGTGCCAGCAGCTTAGCGGCCGGAGTCACACAAGAGACCCAGTACTTC | CASSLAAGVTQETQYF | TRBJ2-5 | TRBV7-6 | . | .
TGTGCCAGCAGCTTGGGGGCTAGCGGGGGGGTCCCCTCCTACGAGAAGTACTTC | CASSLGASGGVPSYEKYF | TRBJ2-7 | TRBV5-4 | TRBD2 | .
TGTGCCAGCAGCGAAGAGGGAGGAGTTTCTAATCAGCCCCAGCATTTT | CASSEEGGVSNQPQHF | TRBJ1-5 | TRBV7-2 | . | few
TGTGCCAGCAGCCAAGAACTGGGGTTGAACACTGAAGCTTTCTTT | CASSQELGLNTEAFF | TRBJ1-1 | TRBV3-1 | . | few
TGTGCCACCAGTGACGGCCCACAAGAGACCCAGTACTTC | CATSDGPQETQYF | TRBJ2-5 | TRBV24-1 | . | .